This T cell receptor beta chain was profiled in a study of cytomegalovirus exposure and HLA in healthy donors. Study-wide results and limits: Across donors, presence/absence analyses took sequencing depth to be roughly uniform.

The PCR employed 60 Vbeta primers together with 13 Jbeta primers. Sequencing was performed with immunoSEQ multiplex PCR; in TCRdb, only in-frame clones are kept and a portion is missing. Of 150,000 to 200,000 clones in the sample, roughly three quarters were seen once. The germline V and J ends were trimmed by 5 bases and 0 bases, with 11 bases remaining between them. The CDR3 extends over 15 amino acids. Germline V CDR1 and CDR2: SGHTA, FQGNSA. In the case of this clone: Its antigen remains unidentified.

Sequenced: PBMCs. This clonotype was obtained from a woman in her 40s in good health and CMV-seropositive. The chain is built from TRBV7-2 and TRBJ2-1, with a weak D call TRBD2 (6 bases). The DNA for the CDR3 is TGTGCCAGCAGCACCCTAGCGAGCTCCTACAATGAGCAGTTCTTC. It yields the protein CASSTLASSYNEQFF.